The T cell receptor beta chain described here comes from a study of shared T cell receptors in the human thymus. Clones were sequenced by immunoSEQ multiplex PCR, and TCRdb holds only the in-frame ones, with some missing. The repertoire includes just under 550,000 clones, about 84% of them detected once, and 0.01% to 0.015% sits in the top ten. CDR3 length equals 17 residues. The ends lost 7 bases at V and 4 bases at J; junction bases unmatched: 13. Germline V lookup: CDR1 MDHEN, CDR2 SYDVKM. These data also formed part of another study, on human thymus T cells. That study reports: Thymic samples were excised during corrective heart operations. Gene usage (both V and J) appeared biased in thymic and blood repertoires.

The chain links TRBV28 to TRBJ2-7, with 13 nucleotides matching TRBD2. The sample consisted of thymocytes. This sequence was found in a boy under two years old with a congenital heart defect. The CDR3 DNA sequence: TGTGCCAGCAACTTAGGTTTGGGACTAGCGGGATTTTACGAGCAGTACTTC. This sequence encodes CASNLGLGLAGFYEQYF.